This is a list of T cell receptor beta chains from one sample in a study of control samples from healthy donors and cancer patients. Assay used: immunoSEQ multiplex PCR; TCRdb lists only in-frame clones, some missing. The repertoire holds around 96,000 clones, with 85% to 95% as singletons. Material for sequencing was blood. The source of these receptors is a young man in good health. Each CDR3 is given with its conserved first and last residue. D genes are given only for firm matches. The size of a clone is reported for some rows only, either as once, few or many, or as a class for expanded clones.

clone_size | d_call | j_call | v_call | cdr3_nt | cdr3_aa
- | - | TRBJ1-4 | TRBV19 | TGTGCCAGTAGGGACTACTCGGAAGAAAAACTGTTTTTT | CASRDYSEEKLFF
- | TRBD2 | TRBJ2-1 | TRBV9 | TGTGCCAGCAGCGTAGATAGAGCGGGAGTCGGATACAATGAGCAGTTCTTC | CASSVDRAGVGYNEQFF
- | - | TRBJ1-2 | TRBV4-1 | TGCGCCAGCAGCCCCCGATGGGGAGCTAACTATGGCTACACCTTC | CASSPRWGANYGYTF
once | TRBD2 | TRBJ2-5 | TRBV2 | TGTGCCAGCACAACTAGCGGGAGTCGGGGGACCCAGTACTTC | CASTTSGSRGTQYF
- | TRBD2 | TRBJ2-2 | TRBV6-4 | TGTGCCAGCAGTACAAGCGGGAGTGAGACCGGGGAGCTGTTTTTT | CASSTSGSETGELFF
- | - | TRBJ1-5 | TRBV6-6 | TGTGCCAGCAGTTACGGAGAAAGCAATCAGCCCCAGCATTTT | CASSYGESNQPQHF
- | - | TRBJ1-5 | TRBV12-3/TRBV12-4 | TGTGCCAGCAGTACCGCTAGTGATCAGCCCCAGCATTTT | CASSTASDQPQHF
- | - | TRBJ2-1 | TRBV27 | TGTGCCAGCAGTTTAGAGGTGGGAGGCGCGGGGAATGAGCAGTTCTTC | CASSLEVGGAGNEQFF
- | - | TRBJ1-3 | TRBV7-8 | TGTGCCAGCAGCGGGGCGACAGGTCTCTCTGGAAACACCATATATTTT | CASSGATGLSGNTIYF
- | - | TRBJ2-7 | TRBV12-3/TRBV12-4 | TGTGCCAGCCACAGCGGCGACAACTACGAGCAGTACTTC | CASHSGDNYEQYF
- | - | TRBJ1-5 | TRBV7-2 | TGTGCCAGCAGCGAAAGGCCCCGGGGTCTGGGGGAGCCCCAGCATTTT | CASSERPRGLGEPQHF
- | TRBD1 | TRBJ2-7 | TRBV3-1/TRBV3-2 | TGTGCCAGCAGCCCCCCGGGACAGTACTACGAGCAGTACTTC | CASSPPGQYYEQYF
few | - | TRBJ2-7 | TRBV30 | TGTGCCTGGAAATGGGGGGCGAGGGAGCAGTACTTC | CAWKWGAREQYF
- | - | TRBJ1-2 | TRBV27 | TGTGCCAGCAGTGAAGAGGAGGGGAACTATGGCTACACCTTC | CASSEEEGNYGYTF
- | - | TRBJ1-1 | TRBV7-9 | TGTGCCAGCAGCGTCACGTCGGGGCCAAAGGTATTCCCTGAAGCTTTCTTT | CASSVTSGPKVFPEAFF
- | - | TRBJ1-1 | TRBV11-3 | TGTGCCAGCAGCTTAAGTCTGGGGGGGAAGGACACTGAAGCTTTCTTT | CASSLSLGGKDTEAFF
- | TRBD1 | TRBJ1-2 | TRBV7-3 | TGTGCCAGCAGCGGCACAGGGGGGCTCAACTATGGCTACACCTTC | CASSGTGGLNYGYTF
- | - | TRBJ1-5 | TRBV7-2 | TGTGCCAGCAGCTTTTCAGGGATAATGTGGAATCAGCCCCAGCATTTT | CASSFSGIMWNQPQHF
- | TRBD1 | TRBJ2-1 | TRBV29-1 | TGCAGCGTTGTAGGACAGGGGGCATATGAGCAGTTCTTC | CSVVGQGAYEQFF
- | - | TRBJ1-1 | TRBV28 | TGTGCCAGCAGCCCCACACAGGTCTCTGAAGCTTTCTTT | CASSPTQVSEAFF
- | - | TRBJ2-3 | TRBV6-5 | TGTGCCAGCAGTTACGGGACAGATACGCAGTATTTT | CASSYGTDTQYF
- | TRBD1 | TRBJ1-1 | TRBV6-6 | TGTGCCAGCAGTTACCCGGAACCGGGACAGTCCACTGAAGCTTTCTTT | CASSYPEPGQSTEAFF
once | - | TRBJ2-1 | TRBV7-9 | TGTGCCAGCAGCCGGTACAATGAGCAGTTCTTC | CASSRYNEQFF
- | TRBD1 | TRBJ1-1 | TRBV29-1 | TGCAGCGGTGGTCCCCAGGGGGCGTACGGCACTGAAGCTTTCTTT | CSGGPQGAYGTEAFF
- | - | TRBJ1-1 | TRBV5-6 | TGTGCCAGCAGCCAGATGAGCCAGGAGAACACTGAAGCTTTCTTT | CASSQMSQENTEAFF
- | TRBD1 | TRBJ2-7 | TRBV2 | TGTGCCAGCAGAGGGACAGGGGCCTACGAGCAGTACTTC | CASRGTGAYEQYF
once | - | TRBJ2-7 | TRBV5-1 | TGCGCCAGCAGCTTGGGGCAGCTAGCCTACGAGCAGTACTTC | CASSLGQLAYEQYF
- | TRBD1 | TRBJ1-4 | TRBV6-6 | TGTGCCAGCAGTCCCCGGGACAGGGGAAATGAAAAACTGTTTTTT | CASSPRDRGNEKLFF
- | - | TRBJ1-2 | TRBV12-3/TRBV12-4 | TGTGCCGCGATTAGGTGGGGGGATGGCTACACCTTC | CAAIRWGDGYTF
- | - | TRBJ2-1 | TRBV6-4 | TGTGCCAGCAGTGACTCGAGGGGGGATTACAATGAGCAGTTCTTC | CASSDSRGDYNEQFF
once | - | TRBJ2-1 | TRBV5-1 | TGCGCCAGCAGCTTGAATTTCAGGGGCTCCTCCTACAATGAGCAGTTCTTC | CASSLNFRGSSYNEQFF
- | TRBD1 | TRBJ1-1 | TRBV5-1 | TGCGCCAGCAGCTTTGTTCCGGGACAGCTTACGTTGAACACTGAAGCTTTCTTT | CASSFVPGQLTLNTEAFF
- | - | TRBJ1-5 | TRBV5-5 | TGTGCCAGCAGCTTAGGAGTCAGCTTCAATCAGCCCCAGCATTTT | CASSLGVSFNQPQHF
- | TRBD1 | TRBJ1-4 | TRBV29-1 | TGCAGCGTTGCGGACAGGGGTGAAAAACTGTTTTTT | CSVADRGEKLFF
- | - | TRBJ2-1 | TRBV9 | TGTGCCAGCAGCGTAGCCGGGAGACCGTACAATGAGCAGTTCTTC | CASSVAGRPYNEQFF
- | - | TRBJ2-7 | TRBV30 | TGTGCCTGGAAGCTATTACAGGGTATGGGCGAGCAGTACTTC | CAWKLLQGMGEQYF
- | - | TRBJ1-2 | TRBV10-3 | TGTGCCATCAGTGAGTCGCTCGGGGGCTCCTATGGCTACACCTTC | CAISESLGGSYGYTF
- | - | TRBJ1-2 | TRBV5-5 | TGTGCCAGCAGCTTGCTATCGGGAACTGGGAACTATGGCTACACCTTC | CASSLLSGTGNYGYTF
- | - | TRBJ1-2 | TRBV5-1 | TGCGCCAGCAGCCCACGGGACAACTATGGCTACACCTTC | CASSPRDNYGYTF
- | TRBD2 | TRBJ2-3 | TRBV30 | TGTGCCTGGAGTCCGGGACTAGCGATTGAAGATACGCAGTATTTT | CAWSPGLAIEDTQYF
- | - | TRBJ1-1 | TRBV4-1 | TGCGCCAGCAGCCAAGTGGGGGACATGAACACTGAAGCTTTCTTT | CASSQVGDMNTEAFF
- | TRBD1 | TRBJ1-6 | TRBV6-4 | TGTGCCAGCAGTGGAACAGGGGATAATTCACCCCTCCACTTT | CASSGTGDNSPLHF
- | - | TRBJ1-5 | TRBV15 | TGTGCCACCAGCAGAGGAGGAAGCAGGGGCAATCAGCCCCAGCATTTT | CATSRGGSRGNQPQHF
- | TRBD1 | TRBJ2-2 | TRBV18 | TGTGCCAGCTCAACGGACAGGGCGAACACCGGGGAGCTGTTTTTT | CASSTDRANTGELFF
- | - | TRBJ1-1 | TRBV27 | TGTGCCAGCACGGGATCCACGGGGACCGCTGAAGCTTTCTTT | CASTGSTGTAEAFF
- | TRBD2 | TRBJ2-2 | TRBV2 | TGTGCCAGCAGTGAAGGGCTAGCGGGGGGGCCGGCCACCGGGGAGCTGTTTTTT | CASSEGLAGGPATGELFF
- | TRBD1 | TRBJ2-6 | TRBV7-2 | TGTGCCAGCAGCCAGGACAGGACCTCTGGGGCCAACGTCCTGACTTTC | CASSQDRTSGANVLTF
- | - | TRBJ1-1 | TRBV6-5 | TGTGCCAGCAGTTTTCTCCAAAGGGGTGAAGCTTTCTTT | CASSFLQRGEAFF
- | - | TRBJ2-5 | TRBV7-3 | TGTGCCAGCAACACTGACCTGGGGGAGACCCAGTACTTC | CASNTDLGETQYF